This is a list of T cell receptor beta chains from one sample in a study of response to subunit inactivated influenza vaccine. Using its own MiXCR run on the RT-PCR reads, TCRdb lists one record per CDR3 protein. The sample consists of approximately 700,000 distinct CDR3 sequences, 11% to 15% of them appearing once. The sequences come from PBMCs from blood, collected 14 to 15 days before vaccination. The receptors were gathered from a man aged 50-60 years who received an inactivated influenza vaccine. Both conserved end residues are part of each CDR3. D genes are given only for firm matches. The size field is filled for only some rows; it gives once, few, many or a size class.

cdr3_nt cdr3_aa j_call clone_size v_call d_call
TGTGCCACCGGGAGGGGGGCGTCTCAGCCCCAGCATTTT CATGRGASQPQHF TRBJ1-5 . TRBV6-2/TRBV6-3 .
TGTGCCAGCAGCAGGGGGGGAACTACAACTAATGAAAAACTGTTTTTT CASSRGGTTTNEKLFF TRBJ1-4 few TRBV5-8 .
TGTGCCAGCAGCCAAGGTAGCGGGAGTGTGGCAGATACGCAGTATTTT CASSQGSGSVADTQYF TRBJ2-3 . TRBV7-9 TRBD2
TGTGCCAGCAGCCAAGAATTGCACGAACAGTACTTC CASSQELHEQYF TRBJ2-7 many TRBV4-2 .
TGTGCCAGCAGCTCGACGGGGGGGGCCTCCTACGAGCAGTACTTC CASSSTGGASYEQYF TRBJ2-7 . TRBV28 TRBD2
TGTGCCAGCAGCTTTCCCGGGGGTGGCTATGGCTACACCTTC CASSFPGGGYGYTF TRBJ1-2 few TRBV5-6 .
TGTGCCTGGAGAAGGGATCGCTACGAGCAGTACTTC CAWRRDRYEQYF TRBJ2-7 few TRBV30 .
TGTGCCAGCAGCGCCGGACGGAACACTGAAGCTTTCTTT CASSAGRNTEAFF TRBJ1-1 many TRBV7-8 .
TGTGCCAGCAGTTACGAGTCGGAGACCCAGTACTTC CASSYESETQYF TRBJ2-5 few TRBV28 .
TGTGCCAGCAGCCAAGACATAGCCTCCCGTGCCTACGAGCAGTACTTC CASSQDIASRAYEQYF TRBJ2-7 few TRBV3-1 .
TGTGCCAGCAGCCCCCGGGGCACCCTCGCTAGCGAGCAGTACTTC CASSPRGTLASEQYF TRBJ2-7 . TRBV7-2 .
TGCAGTGCCTTCAGGGTCTCTGGAAACACCATATATTTT CSAFRVSGNTIYF TRBJ1-3 few TRBV20-1 .
TGTGCCAGCCGACTGGACTTAGAGACCCAGTACTTC CASRLDLETQYF TRBJ2-5 few TRBV18 .
TGTGCCAGCAGCCAAGAGTTGTTTTATGGCTACACCTTC CASSQELFYGYTF TRBJ1-2 many TRBV4-2 .
TGTGCCAGCAGCTTGCTCTGGTCAGACCGGGAGACCCAGTACTTC CASSLLWSDRETQYF TRBJ2-5 . TRBV5-5 .
TGTGCCAGCAGTGAGGTTACTACAGGCCTTGAGCAGTACTTC CASSEVTTGLEQYF TRBJ2-7 many TRBV25-1 .
TGTGCCAGCAGGAAGAGCGGGGGGGCCCTACATGAGCAGTTCTTC CASRKSGGALHEQFF TRBJ2-1 . TRBV5-6 TRBD2
TGTGCCAGCAGACCTCAAGGGCGGGACAGGAACTACGAGCAGTACTTC CASRPQGRDRNYEQYF TRBJ2-7 . TRBV5-6 TRBD1
TGTGCCAGCAGGGTACTAGCGGGAAGCTCGGGGGAGCTGTTTTTT CASRVLAGSSGELFF TRBJ2-2 . TRBV2 TRBD2
TGTGCCACCAGTGATCCCGGGGGACGGGAGCAGTACTTC CATSDPGGREQYF TRBJ2-7 . TRBV24-1 .
TGTGCCAGCAGTTCCCTATTGGCAGGGGCATCCTACGAGCAGTACTTC CASSSLLAGASYEQYF TRBJ2-7 few TRBV28 .
TGTGCCAGCAGCACATACCTGGGGACCCAGTACTTC CASSTYLGTQYF TRBJ2-5 . TRBV7-2 .
TGTGCCAGCAGCTCCCACCTTAATTGGGGTGAGCAGTTCTTC CASSSHLNWGEQFF TRBJ2-1 . TRBV7-9 .
TGCGCCAGCAGCTTTGGGCGGGGCAATGCAGATACGCAGTATTTT CASSFGRGNADTQYF TRBJ2-3 . TRBV5-1 .
TGTGCCACCAAAAGACAGGGGTCCGACGAGCAGTACTTC CATKRQGSDEQYF TRBJ2-7 many TRBV15 TRBD1
TGTGCCAGCAGTGGGGAACAGTCCCGAAGGGACGAGCAGTACTTC CASSGEQSRRDEQYF TRBJ2-7 few TRBV25-1 .
TGTGCCAGCAGCCCACTGCTAGGGCTAGCGGGGGGGTACGAGCAGTACTTC CASSPLLGLAGGYEQYF TRBJ2-7 few TRBV4-2 TRBD2
TGTGCCAGCAGCCAAGGTTTAGCGGGAGTCCCCGGGGAGCTGTTTTTT CASSQGLAGVPGELFF TRBJ2-2 . TRBV3-1 TRBD2
TGTGCCAGCAGTGAATATGAGACCCAGTACTTC CASSEYETQYF TRBJ2-5 few TRBV25-1 .
TGTGCCAGCAGGCGGACTAGCGGGGGGCTGTCCTACGAGCAGTACTTC CASRRTSGGLSYEQYF TRBJ2-7 . TRBV6-1 TRBD2
TGTGCCAGCAGTTACTTTGAAGTCGGGGTCGAAGACTATGGCTACACCTTC CASSYFEVGVEDYGYTF TRBJ1-2 few TRBV6-5 .
TGCGCCAGCAGCTTGGTTCCGGCGGGAGGGAATTACAATGAGCAGTTCTTC CASSLVPAGGNYNEQFF TRBJ2-1 . TRBV5-1 TRBD2
TGCAGCGTTGGAGTAACCTCTGGAAACACCATATATTTT CSVGVTSGNTIYF TRBJ1-3 . TRBV29-1 .
TGTGCCAGCAGGGACAGTCTAGGTGGCTACACCTTC CASRDSLGGYTF TRBJ1-2 few TRBV28 .
TGTGCCACCAGCAGTCCCCAAGGGACAGGGTTTGGGGCCAACGTCCTGACTTTC CATSSPQGTGFGANVLTF TRBJ2-6 . TRBV15 TRBD1
TGTGCCAGCAGACCCCTCTACACAGATACGCAGTATTTT CASRPLYTDTQYF TRBJ2-3 . TRBV6-1 .
TGTGCCAGCAGCTTGGACCCTAGCTGGGGAGATACCGGGGAGCTGTTTTTT CASSLDPSWGDTGELFF TRBJ2-2 once TRBV5-5 .
TGTGCCAGCACCCTACTGGGGAGGGAGACCCAGTACTTC CASTLLGRETQYF TRBJ2-5 . TRBV6-2/TRBV6-3 .
TGTGCCAGCAGTTACGTAACCGAGCAGTACTTC CASSYVTEQYF TRBJ2-7 few TRBV6-2/TRBV6-3 .
TGTGCCAGCAGCCAAGTGGGGGTTAATCAGCCCCAGCATTTT CASSQVGVNQPQHF TRBJ1-5 . TRBV3-1 .
TGTGCCAGCAGCTCCGGACTAGCGGGAGGCATTAGGTACAATGAGCAGTTCTTC CASSSGLAGGIRYNEQFF TRBJ2-1 few TRBV11-1 TRBD2
TGCAGCGTTGAAGATCAACGGGAGGACCTCTACAATGAGCAGTTCTTC CSVEDQREDLYNEQFF TRBJ2-1 many TRBV29-1 TRBD2
TGCACTGCTAGAGAACCGGGACAGATCCATCAGCCCCAGCATTTT CTAREPGQIHQPQHF TRBJ1-5 . TRBV20-1 TRBD1
TGTGCCAGCAGCCGACAGGTCGGAGAGGACGAGCAGTACTTC CASSRQVGEDEQYF TRBJ2-7 few TRBV5-5 .
TGCAGTGCTAGAGATGGGGTTAGCAATCAGCCCCAGCATTTT CSARDGVSNQPQHF TRBJ1-5 . TRBV20-1 .
TGTGCCAGCAGTTTATATCCGGGGGGCAACGAGCAGTACTTC CASSLYPGGNEQYF TRBJ2-7 . TRBV12-3/TRBV12-4 .
TGTGCCAGCAGTTATAGAGCGAACACCGGGGAGCTGTTTTTT CASSYRANTGELFF TRBJ2-2 . TRBV6-5 .
TGTGCCAGCAGCTTAGTTGGCCAGGGCACAGATACGCAGTATTTT CASSLVGQGTDTQYF TRBJ2-3 many TRBV7-2 .
TGTGCCAGCAGTTGGGGACTAGCGGGAGGGCCGACTGAGCAGTTCTTC CASSWGLAGGPTEQFF TRBJ2-1 . TRBV12-3/TRBV12-4 TRBD2
TGTGCCAGCAGGAGACAGCCACAAGAGACCCAGTACTTC CASRRQPQETQYF TRBJ2-5 . TRBV2 .
TGTGCCAGCAGCGATAAATGGGGGGCTCATCTTCCCAATGAGCAGTTCTTC CASSDKWGAHLPNEQFF TRBJ2-1 few TRBV9 .
TGTGCCAGCAGCCAAGTCGGCGGGAGGACTGGGGCCAACGTCCTGACTTTC CASSQVGGRTGANVLTF TRBJ2-6 few TRBV4-2 TRBD2
TGTGCCAGCGATAGGGGGAGCACAGATACGCAGTATTTT CASDRGSTDTQYF TRBJ2-3 many TRBV5-5 .
TGTGCCAGCAGTTCCGGGACCTACGAGCAGTACTTC CASSSGTYEQYF TRBJ2-7 many TRBV7-9 .
TGTGCCAGCAGTTTCGGAGTACGGTCTGAAGCTTTCTTT CASSFGVRSEAFF TRBJ1-1 few TRBV27 .
TGTGCCTCCCGAGGGGCGGGGGATACGCAGTATTTT CASRGAGDTQYF TRBJ2-3 . TRBV24-1 .
TGTGCCAGCAGCTTATACTTCGCGAACACCGGGGAGCTGTTTTTT CASSLYFANTGELFF TRBJ2-2 few TRBV5-4 .
TGCGCCAGCAGCCAAGAGCCCCAGGGGGCAAGTGGAAACACCATATATTTT CASSQEPQGASGNTIYF TRBJ1-3 few TRBV4-1 TRBD1